This TCR beta chain was documented in a study of neurological immune-mediated disorders. This clonotype has at least ten counts. The CDR3 spans 18 residues. With V trimmed by 4 bases and J by 2 bases, 8 bases remained unmatched. Germline-derived CDR1 and CDR2 are MNHEY and SVGAGI. The unsorted libraries were prepared from 2 million PBMCs (stored at -80 C). TCRdb re-derived calls from the 5' RACE reads in MiXCR, one entry per CDR3 protein. The data contain 66,000 or so distinct CDR3 sequences, 4% to 6% of them singletons. The specimen sequenced was PBMCs. The sequence derives from a woman aged 30 to 39 with multiple sclerosis. This chain links TRBV6-5 with TRBJ2-1, with 13 bases aligning to TRBD2. The CDR3, as DNA: TGTGCCAGCAGTTTCCGCCCTGGGACTAGCGGGACCTACAATGAGCAGTTCTTC. It encodes CASSFRPGTSGTYNEQFF.